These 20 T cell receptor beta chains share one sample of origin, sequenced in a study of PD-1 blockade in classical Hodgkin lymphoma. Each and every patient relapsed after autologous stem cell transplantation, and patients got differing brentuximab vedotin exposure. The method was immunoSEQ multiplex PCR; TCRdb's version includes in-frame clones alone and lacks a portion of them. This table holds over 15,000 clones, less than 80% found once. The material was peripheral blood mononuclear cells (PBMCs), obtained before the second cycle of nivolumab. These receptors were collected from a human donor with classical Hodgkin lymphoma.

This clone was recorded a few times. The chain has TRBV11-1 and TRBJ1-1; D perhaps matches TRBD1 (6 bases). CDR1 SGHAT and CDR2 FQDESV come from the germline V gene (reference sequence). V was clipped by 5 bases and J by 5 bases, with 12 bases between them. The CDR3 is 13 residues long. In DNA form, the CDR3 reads TGTGCCAGCAGCCTATACAGGGAAACTGAAGCTTTCTTT. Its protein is CASSLYRETEAFF.

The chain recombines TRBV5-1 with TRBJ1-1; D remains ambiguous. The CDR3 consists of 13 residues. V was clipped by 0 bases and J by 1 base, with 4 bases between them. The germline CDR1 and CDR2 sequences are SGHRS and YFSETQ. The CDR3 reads CASSLGGNTEAFF. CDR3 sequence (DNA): TGCGCCAGCAGCTTGGGTGGGAACACTGAAGCTTTCTTT.

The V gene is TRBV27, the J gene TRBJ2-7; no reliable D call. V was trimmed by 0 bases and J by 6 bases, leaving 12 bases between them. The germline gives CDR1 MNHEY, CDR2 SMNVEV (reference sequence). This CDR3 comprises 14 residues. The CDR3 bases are TGTGCCAGCAGTTTATCGACGACTCCAACCGAGCAGTACTTC. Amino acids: CASSLSTTPTEQYF.

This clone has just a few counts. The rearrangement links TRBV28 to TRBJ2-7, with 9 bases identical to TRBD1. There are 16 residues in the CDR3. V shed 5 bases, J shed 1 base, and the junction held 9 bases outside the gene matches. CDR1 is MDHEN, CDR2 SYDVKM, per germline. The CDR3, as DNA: TGTGCCAGCAGTCCAAAGAGGGACAGGGTGTCCTACGAGCAGTACTTC. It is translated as CASSPKRDRVSYEQYF.

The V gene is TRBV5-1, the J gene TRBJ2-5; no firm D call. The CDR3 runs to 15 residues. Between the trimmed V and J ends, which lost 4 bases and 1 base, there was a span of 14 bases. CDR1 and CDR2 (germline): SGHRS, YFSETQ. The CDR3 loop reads CASSPSQIAQETQYF. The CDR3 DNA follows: TGCGCCAGCAGCCCATCTCAAATTGCCCAAGAGACCCAGTACTTC. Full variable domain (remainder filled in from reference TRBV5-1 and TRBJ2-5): KAGVTQTPRYLIKTRGQQVTLSCSPISGHRSVSWYQQTPGQGLQFLFEYFSETQRNKGNFPGRFSGRQFSNSRSEMNVSTLELGDSALYLCASSPSQIAQETQYFGPGTRLLVL.

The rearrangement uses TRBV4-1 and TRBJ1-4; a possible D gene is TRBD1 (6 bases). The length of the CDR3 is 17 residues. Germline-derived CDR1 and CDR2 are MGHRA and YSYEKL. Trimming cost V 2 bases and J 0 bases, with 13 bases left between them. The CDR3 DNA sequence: TGCGCCAGCAGCCAACGGGGGGAGGGGGCAACTAATGAAAAACTGTTTTTT. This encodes CASSQRGEGATNEKLFF.

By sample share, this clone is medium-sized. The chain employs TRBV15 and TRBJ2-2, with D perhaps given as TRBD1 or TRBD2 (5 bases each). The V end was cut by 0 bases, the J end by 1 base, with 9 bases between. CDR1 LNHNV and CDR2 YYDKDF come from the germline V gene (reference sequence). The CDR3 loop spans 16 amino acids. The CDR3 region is CATSREWDLNTGELFF. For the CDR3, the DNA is TGTGCCACCAGCAGAGAATGGGACCTGAACACCGGGGAGCTGTTTTTT.

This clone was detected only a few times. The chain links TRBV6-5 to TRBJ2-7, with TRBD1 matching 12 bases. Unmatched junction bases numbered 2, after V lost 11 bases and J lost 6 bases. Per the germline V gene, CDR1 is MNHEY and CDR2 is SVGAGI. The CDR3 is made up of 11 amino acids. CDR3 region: CAAGQGAEQYF. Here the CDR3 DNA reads TGTGCCGCGGGACAGGGGGCCGAGCAGTACTTC.

This CDR3 is CASSLGTVNTGELFF. The CDR3 nucleotides are TGCGCCAGCAGCTTGGGAACAGTAAACACCGGGGAGCTGTTTTTT. This sequence joins TRBV5-1 and TRBJ2-2, with no clear D. V was cut by 0 bases and J by 2 bases, with 8 bases left in between. Germline-derived CDR1 and CDR2 are SGHRS and YFSETQ. This CDR3 is 15 amino acids long. Using reference TRBV5-1 and TRBJ2-2 for the parts outside the CDR3, the full variable domain is KAGVTQTPRYLIKTRGQQVTLSCSPISGHRSVSWYQQTPGQGLQFLFEYFSETQRNKGNFPGRFSGRQFSNSRSEMNVSTLELGDSALYLCASSLGTVNTGELFFGEGSRLTVL.

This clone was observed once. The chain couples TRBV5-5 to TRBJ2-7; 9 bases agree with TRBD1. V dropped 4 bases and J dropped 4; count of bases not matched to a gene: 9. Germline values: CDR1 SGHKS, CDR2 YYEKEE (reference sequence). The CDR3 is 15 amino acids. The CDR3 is CASSPQRQGVYEQYF. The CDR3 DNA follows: TGTGCCAGCAGCCCGCAAAGACAGGGGGTTTACGAGCAGTACTTC.

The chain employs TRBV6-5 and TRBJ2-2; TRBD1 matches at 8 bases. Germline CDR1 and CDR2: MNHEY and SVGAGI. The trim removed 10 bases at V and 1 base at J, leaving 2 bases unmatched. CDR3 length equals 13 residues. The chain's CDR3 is CATGTGNTGELFF. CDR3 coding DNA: TGTGCCACCGGGACAGGGAACACCGGGGAGCTGTTTTTT.

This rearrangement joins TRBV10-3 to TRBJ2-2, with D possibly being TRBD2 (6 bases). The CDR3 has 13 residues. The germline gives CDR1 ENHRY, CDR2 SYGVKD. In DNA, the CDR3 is TGTGCATCCAAGCGGGCAAACACCGGGGAGCTGTTTTTT. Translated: CASKRANTGELFF.

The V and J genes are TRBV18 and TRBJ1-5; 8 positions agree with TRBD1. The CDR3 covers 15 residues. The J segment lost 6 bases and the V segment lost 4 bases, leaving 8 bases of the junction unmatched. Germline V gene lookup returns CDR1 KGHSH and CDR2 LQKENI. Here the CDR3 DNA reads TGTGCCAGCTCACTTGGACAGGGAAGGAGTCAGCCCCAGCATTTT. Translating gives CASSLGQGRSQPQHF.

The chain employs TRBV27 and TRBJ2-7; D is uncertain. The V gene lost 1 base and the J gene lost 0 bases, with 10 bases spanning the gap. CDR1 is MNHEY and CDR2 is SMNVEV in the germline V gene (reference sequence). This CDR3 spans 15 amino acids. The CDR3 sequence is CASSLLGASSYEQYF. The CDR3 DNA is TGTGCCAGCAGTTTATTGGGCGCCAGCTCCTACGAGCAGTACTTC.

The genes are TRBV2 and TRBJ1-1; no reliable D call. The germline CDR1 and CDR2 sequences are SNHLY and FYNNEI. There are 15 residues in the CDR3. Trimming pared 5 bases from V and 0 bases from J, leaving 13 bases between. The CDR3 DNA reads TGTGCCAGCAGTCGCTACAGAGAACTGAACACTGAAGCTTTCTTT. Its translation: CASSRYRELNTEAFF. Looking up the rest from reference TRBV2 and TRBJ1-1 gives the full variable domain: EPEVTQTPSHQVTQMGQEVILRCVPISNHLYFYWYRQILGQKVEFLVSFYNNEISEKSEIFDDQFSVERPDGSNFTLKIRSTKLEDSAMYFCASSRYRELNTEAFFGQGTRLTVV.

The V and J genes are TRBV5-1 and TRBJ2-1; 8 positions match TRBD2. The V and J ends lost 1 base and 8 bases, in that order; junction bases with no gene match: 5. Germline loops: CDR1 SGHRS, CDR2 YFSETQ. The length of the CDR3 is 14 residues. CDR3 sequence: CASSLSGSKDEQFF. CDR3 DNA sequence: TGCGCCAGCAGCTTGAGCGGGAGTAAGGATGAGCAGTTCTTC.

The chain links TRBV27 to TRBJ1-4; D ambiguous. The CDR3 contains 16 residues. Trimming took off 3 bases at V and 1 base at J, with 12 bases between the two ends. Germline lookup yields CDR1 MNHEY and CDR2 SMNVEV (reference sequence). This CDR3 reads CASSLSARGTNEKLFF. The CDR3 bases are TGTGCCAGCAGTTTGTCGGCCCGAGGAACTAATGAAAAACTGTTTTTT. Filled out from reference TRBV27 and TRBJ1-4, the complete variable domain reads EAQVTQNPRYLITVTGKKLTVTCSQNMNHEYMSWYRQDPGLGLRQIYYSMNVEVTDKGDVPEGYKVSRKEKRNFPLILESPSPNQTSLYFCASSLSARGTNEKLFFGSGTQLSVL.

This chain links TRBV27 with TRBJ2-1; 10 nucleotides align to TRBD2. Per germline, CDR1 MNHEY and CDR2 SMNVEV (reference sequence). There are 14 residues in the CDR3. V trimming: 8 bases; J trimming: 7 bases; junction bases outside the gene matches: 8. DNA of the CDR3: TGTGCCAGCCGAGCGGGAGGGCCGGTGAATGAGCAGTTCTTC. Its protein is CASRAGGPVNEQFF.

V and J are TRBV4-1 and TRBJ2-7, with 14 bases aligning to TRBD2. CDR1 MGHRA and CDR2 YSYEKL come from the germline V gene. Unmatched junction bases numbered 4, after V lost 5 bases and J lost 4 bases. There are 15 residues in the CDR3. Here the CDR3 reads CASSIGTSGSYEQYF. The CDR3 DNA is TGCGCCAGCAGCATCGGGACTAGCGGGAGTTACGAGCAGTACTTC.

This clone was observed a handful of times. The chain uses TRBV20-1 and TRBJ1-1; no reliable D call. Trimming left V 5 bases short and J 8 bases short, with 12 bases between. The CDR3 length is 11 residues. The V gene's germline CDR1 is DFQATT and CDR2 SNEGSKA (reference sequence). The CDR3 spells CSALGLAEAFF. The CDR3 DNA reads TGCAGTGCTTTAGGACTGGCCGAAGCTTTCTTT.